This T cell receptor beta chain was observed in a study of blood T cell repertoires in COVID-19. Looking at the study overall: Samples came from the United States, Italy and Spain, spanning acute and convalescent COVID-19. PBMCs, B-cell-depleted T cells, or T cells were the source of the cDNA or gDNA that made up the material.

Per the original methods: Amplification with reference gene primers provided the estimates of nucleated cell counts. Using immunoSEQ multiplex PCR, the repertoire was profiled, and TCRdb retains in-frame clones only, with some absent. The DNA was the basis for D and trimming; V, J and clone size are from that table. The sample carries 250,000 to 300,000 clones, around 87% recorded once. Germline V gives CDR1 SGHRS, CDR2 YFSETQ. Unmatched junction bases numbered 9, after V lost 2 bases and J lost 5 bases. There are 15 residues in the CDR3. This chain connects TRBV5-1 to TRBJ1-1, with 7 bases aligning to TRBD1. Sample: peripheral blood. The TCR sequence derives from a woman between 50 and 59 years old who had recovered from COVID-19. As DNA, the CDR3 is TGCGCCAGCAGCTTCTCTAGGGGGCTTTGGACTGAAGCTTTCTTT. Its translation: CASSFSRGLWTEAFF.